This T cell receptor (beta chain) was profiled in a study of CD8+CD57+ T cells in acquired aplastic anemia. Study-wide results and caveats: A set of twenty-nine CD8+ CDR3 sequences was shared between patients and controls, and these sequences appeared highly expressed in patients.

Germline lookup yields CDR1 LNHDA and CDR2 SQIVND (reference sequence). CDR3 length: 16 residues. The trim removed 5 bases at V and 1 base at J, leaving 10 bases unmatched. It was genomic DNA that served as the template for profiling TCR beta VDJ and CDR3. A single record per CDR3 protein comes from TCRdb applying MiXCR to the reads. Here the sample spans approximately 200,000 distinct CDR3 sequences, 64% being singletons. Turning to this clonotype: What it recognizes is unknown.

What was sequenced was sorted CD4+, CD8+, or CD8+CD57+ T cells (not recorded which) from PBMCs. The V call is TRBV19, the J call TRBJ2-5, with 7 nucleotides matching TRBD2. This TCR derives from a human donor with severe aplastic anemia or a healthy control (not recorded which). The CDR3 coding sequence is TGTGCCAGTAGTCGCCGACTAGCAGGGTTCCAAGAGACCCAGTACTTC. Its translation: CASSRRLAGFQETQYF.